This TCR beta chain was identified during a study of cytomegalovirus exposure and HLA in healthy donors (dated by TCRdb to the late 2010s). Concerning the study at large: An earlier analysis of more than 550 of the donors reported 276 Gb of sequence data and 117 million unique TCR beta sequences obtained from about 179 million T cells. Among the roughly 390 genotyped donors, more than 70% belonged to the genetic ancestry cluster associated with self-reported Caucasian donors. An earlier analysis of 587 of the donors used high-throughput TCR beta sequencing to judge whether each TCR beta V gene segment behaved as functional or pseudogenic. The number of donors typed differed by locus, with 629-630 for A, B, C, DRB1 and DQB1, roughly 550 for DQA1, about 610 for DPA1, and under 490 for DPB1. All discovery cohort repertoires had been generated on a single sequencing platform. Roughly five DR-DQ haplotypes were handled as single units for association and clustering, since linkage in the cohort was strong. The aim of the study was to test whether cataloging public T cell receptors could identify signatures of past pathogen exposure. A later analysis re-examined previously published TCR beta repertoires from 600 to 700 donors and added high-resolution HLA genotyping to investigate patterns of TCR occurrence. The study combined high-throughput TCR immunosequencing, statistical association of individual TCRs with disease status, and machine learning to predict cytomegalovirus infection status. The T cell repertoires of 700 or so subjects were profiled by immunosequencing and related to cytomegalovirus serostatus. Class I and class II HLA loci were covered by the typing at four-digit resolution. Rather than drawing on any new phenotypic data, the later analysis identified candidate immune exposures from TCR beta sequences and the way those sequences occurred across donors. Among 398 genotyped donors of the cohort, an average of approximately 230,000 unique TCR beta nucleotide sequences were sequenced per donor, roughly 20% of them non-productive. Along with the roughly 670-subject first cohort, a separate validation cohort of roughly 110 different subjects was used. A later genetic analysis took genome-wide SNP genotypes for about 60% of the roughly 670 donors and used that subset as a discovery cohort. Donor age, sex, ethnicity and CMV serostatus were compiled together with the repertoire data. An early release covering 550 to 650 HLA-typed donors comprised 250 to 350 gigabases of sequencing data and around 80 million unique TCR sequences. On the study overall, not on this receptor specifically: An earlier analysis of around 600 of the donors showed that most TCR beta V segments appeared in productive rearrangements either about 90% or about 30% of the time, which broadly matched IMGT annotations. In the study, around 150 TCR beta chains were listed as associated with cytomegalovirus. In a later analysis, HLA-associated TCR beta chains were found to be more clonally expanded and to have lower generation probabilities than equally common non-associated chains. The 87-base-pair reads could not distinguish some IMGT-functional V segments, including TRBV6-2 and TRBV6-3, so those segments were excluded. A later genetic analysis associated a missense DCLRE1C variant with V-gene and J-gene trimming of TCR beta chains, and an independent cohort replicated the association. The classifier was reported to diagnose cytomegalovirus status with high specificity and sensitivity in both the original cohort and the validation cohort. In vitro tests confirmed that a few of the cytomegalovirus-associated TCR beta chains recognize cytomegalovirus antigens. According to a later analysis, most CMV-associated TCR beta chains appeared to be HLA-restricted, and the HLA associations seemed to be driven largely by CMV exposure. A cluster of highly shared sequence variants was judged likely to represent a technical artifact of the sequencing pipeline. Because HLA typing was unavailable for some donors at each locus, only the typed subset was used in association tests. Correlated functional status among segregating V segments might be attributable to linkage disequilibrium, but an unknown experimental factor could not be ruled out. Most TCR sequences were observed very rarely across donors, whereas some public TCRs were present in many individuals. In a later genetic analysis, fewer N-insertions in productive TCRs were reported among donors in an Asian-associated ancestry cluster than the roughly 640-donor mean. A further reported finding was that TCR beta sequences accurately predicted the HLA-A and HLA-B alleles for most subjects in the first cohort. Because counts were too low, roughly 18 rarely observed V segments, including chromosome 9 orphons, were left out of the earlier analysis of over 550 of the donors. When HLA alleles, especially DR and DQ, strongly co-occurred, TCR associations were difficult to assign to individual alleles. This cohort had only TCR beta chains sequenced, and the lack of alpha or paired-chain data limited which features could be detected. For the cohort, immune exposure information was limited to CMV serostatus. At a false discovery rate of 0.05, a later analysis linked approximately 18,000 TCR beta sequences to specific HLA alleles. A later analysis reported that several top co-occurrence clusters appeared linked to parvovirus B19, influenza, CMV and Epstein-Barr virus. Roughly uniform sequencing depth across donors was assumed in presence/absence analyses, although this assumption may not hold. In a later analysis, TCR association rates were found to vary across HLA loci, with the most associated TCRs seen for DRB1 alleles and the fewest for HLA-C alleles. It was suggested by the authors that the approach could potentially be generalized to other disease states and immunological phenotypes.

CDR1 and CDR2 (WNHNN, SYGVQD) derive from the germline V gene (reference sequence). Inclusive of the bounding cysteine and phenylalanine, the CDR3 is 16 residues long. Just CDR3 DNA is preserved here, 48 bases in frame from base 1. V is pared back by 2 bases and J by 4 bases, with 14 bases lying between the germline termini. Library method: the immunoSEQ multiplex PCR assay. For the multiplex PCR, a mixture combining 60 forward primers for TCR Vbeta segments and 13 reverse primers for TCR Jbeta segments was used. The CDR3 region of rearranged TCR beta genes was amplified from genomic DNA by a multiplex PCR assay. Amplified TCR beta libraries were sequenced as 87-base-pair reads on the Illumina HiSeq System. Per the source publication's procedure: Across the 700 or so repertoires, a later analysis counted about 81 million unique TCR beta chains, roughly 11 million of which were shared by at least two donors. Raw reads were error-corrected and collapsed into unique sequences with a nearest-neighbor algorithm that merged closely related sequences to remove PCR and sequencing errors. CDR3 sequences were aligned to IMGT reference sequences to assign V, D and J gene segments. For a sequence to be retained, a match of at least six nucleotides to both a V gene segment and a J gene segment was required. A rearrangement was called productive if the CDR3 had no stop codons and remained in frame with V and J, and every other rearrangement was called non-productive. Following IMGT convention, CDR3 was defined as the stretch from the second conserved V-encoded cysteine up to the conserved J-encoded phenylalanine. The earlier analysis of fewer than 750 of the donors excluded sequences that lacked an unambiguous match to a single V gene segment. An earlier analysis of 450 to 650 of the donors called V segments functional above 56.7% productive rearrangements and segregating when the between-donor standard deviation exceeded 5%. A statistical classification framework was built for diagnosing cytomegalovirus status from the catalog of TCR beta chain sequences. In a later analysis, V and J genes were assigned by comparing TCR nucleotide sequences against IMGT/GENE-DB human TR gene sequences. In a later analysis, CDR3 sequences and most-parsimonious VDJ recombination scenarios were assigned using the TCRdist pipeline. In a later analysis, every TCR beta chain was defined by the combination of its CDR3 amino acid sequence and its V-gene family, and reads without a unique V-gene family were dropped. In a later analysis, 550 to 650 highly shared, low-generation-probability nucleotide sequences were removed to address suspected cross-contamination and a sequencing artifact. For each public chain, a later analysis derived a clonal expansion index from normalized ranks of inferred template counts within each repertoire. In a later analysis, generation probabilities were computed using a VDJ recombination model fitted to out-of-frame rearrangements, and the results were checked against IGoR. A later analysis scored TCR-TCR, TCR-HLA and TCR-CMV co-occurrence with hypergeometric tests, applying a repertoire-size bias correction to TCR pairs. To estimate false discovery rates, a later analysis permuted the HLA or CMV assignments 20 times. In a later analysis, co-occurring TCRs were grouped using DBSCAN, and TCRdist sequence similarity was added for clustering within HLA-allele-positive subsets. For co-occurrence clustering, repertoires with fewer than 30,000 or more than 120,000 public chains were excluded, along with roughly 5 repertoires with anomalous nucleotide sharing. What TCRdb holds here is the immuneACCESS table cut down to in-frame rearrangements. Part of the clones is not present; checked against another copy, under half of the missing clones reflect an unresolved V gene, and the others are unexplained. The V and J calls and the clone size are those of that table, but D and trimming were determined from the DNA. The sample has about 110,000 clones on record, 81% of them singletons. Of the sample, about 2.2% falls within the top ten clones.

In regard to this clone: Which antigen it targets is not known. It has no much larger one-base neighbor in the sample; base qualities were not kept.

The cohort consisted of 600 or so healthy bone marrow donors. At the time of sampling, every cohort member was nominally healthy, though immune exposures that went unrecorded were likely present. The donor was CMV seronegative and was included in the group of several hundred seronegative cohort members. Every donor gave a peripheral blood sample, and the peripheral blood mononuclear cells from that sample were used for TCR beta sequencing. The Qiagen DNeasy Blood Extraction Kit was used to extract genomic DNA from the blood cell samples. Sequences were obtained from PBMCs. The TCR sequence derives from a man aged 25-45 years in good health and CMV-seronegative. The chain joins TRBV10-1 to TRBJ2-2; a weak D assignment points to TRBD1 (6 bases agree). The CDR3 protein: CASSEAYAGATGELFF. DNA sequence: TGCGCCAGCAGTGAGGCTTACGCAGGGGCCACCGGGGAGCTGTTTTTT.